The 19 T cell receptor beta chains listed next were all sequenced from one sample in a study of post-analysis software for immune sequencing data. These receptors have no known antigen. Study-level results: Included in a set of roughly five TRBV segments more frequent in patients than controls were TRBV5-6, TRBV5-1 and TRBV20-1.

Unique molecular identifiers tagged the TCR beta cDNA libraries. MiXCR, run by TCRdb on the PCR reads, gives a single entry per CDR3 protein. The sample carries roughly 800,000 distinct CDR3 sequences, about 50% recorded once. The sequenced sample was blood. These receptor sequences come from a girl aged 10 to 17 with multiple sclerosis.

The J gene is TRBJ2-3, the V gene TRBV5-1; unclear D gene. CDR3 size: 14 residues. V lost 1 base and J lost 4, with 10 bases in between. Germline V gene lookup returns CDR1 SGHRS and CDR2 YFSETQ. As DNA, the CDR3 is TGCGCCAGCAGCTTGCTACCCCACCCAGATACGCAGTATTTT. This sequence encodes CASSLLPHPDTQYF.

The V and J genes are TRBV2 and TRBJ1-6, with TRBD1 matching 7 bases. Germline CDR1 reads SNHLY; CDR2 reads FYNNEI. The CDR3 has 16 residues. V gave up 6 bases and J gave up 0 bases; unmatched junction bases: 5. The CDR3 here is CASSGTDSSYNSPLHF. In DNA form, the CDR3 reads TGTGCCAGCAGCGGGACAGACAGCTCCTATAATTCACCCCTCCACTTT.

This chain connects TRBV15 to TRBJ1-2; 7 nucleotides align to TRBD1. Germline lookup yields CDR1 LNHNV and CDR2 YYDKDF (reference sequence). Trimming took 3 bases from V and 4 from J; bases not matched to a gene: 11. The CDR3 extends over 16 amino acids. CDR3 DNA sequence: TGTGCCACCAGCAGGGATCGACAGGGTCCTATCTATGGCTACACCTTC. Protein sequence: CATSRDRQGPIYGYTF.

This clonotype was found a few times. The rearrangement joins TRBV3-1 to TRBJ2-4; the D gene could be TRBD1 or TRBD2 (7 bases each). CDR3 length equals 14 residues. Per the germline V gene, CDR1 is LGHDT and CDR2 is YNNKEL (reference sequence). Trimming shortened V by 3 bases and J by 13 bases, and 19 bases separated the two germline ends. The CDR3 nucleotides read TGTGCCAGCAGCCACCCTCTCGCAGGGGGGGCCCAGTACTTC. Residues: CASSHPLAGGAQYF.

J is TRBJ1-5 and V is TRBV5-6; 7 bases line up with TRBD1. Trimming took 2 bases from V and 5 from J; bases not matched to a gene: 10. Germline values: CDR1 SGHDT, CDR2 YYEEEE. The CDR3 has 16 residues. Here the CDR3 DNA reads TGTGCCAGCAGCTTATCAAGACAGGGCTACGATCAGCCCCAGCATTTT. Its translation: CASSLSRQGYDQPQHF.

The CDR3 region has the DNA TGTGCCAGCAGCGTAGAGGGACGCAATTCCAATGAGCAGTTCTTC. Protein product: CASSVEGRNSNEQFF. The chain carries TRBV9 and TRBJ2-1, with D possibly being TRBD1 or TRBD2 (5 bases each). Germline lookup yields CDR1 SGDLS and CDR2 YYNGEE. This CDR3 has 15 amino acids. The V gene lost 0 bases and the J gene lost 6 bases, with 13 bases spanning the gap.

The chain links TRBV20-1 to TRBJ2-7, with 8 nucleotides matching TRBD2. CDR1 is DFQATT and CDR2 is SNEGSKA in the germline V gene (reference sequence). Trimming cost V 1 base and J 5 bases; bases outside gene matches: 4. The CDR3 covers 13 residues. The CDR3 DNA reads as TGCAGTGCTAGAGGCGGGGGGACGCACGAGCAGTACTTC. Its translation: CSARGGGTHEQYF.

J is TRBJ2-1 and V is TRBV15, with 8 bases aligning to TRBD2. This CDR3 region has 15 residues. Per the germline V gene, CDR1 is LNHNV and CDR2 is YYDKDF (reference sequence). V gave up 3 bases and J gave up 5 bases; unmatched junction bases: 6. The CDR3 nucleotides are TGTGCCACCAGCAGTCGGAGCGGGAGTAACAATGAGCAGTTCTTC. It codes for CATSSRSGSNNEQFF.

This chain links TRBV6-1 with TRBJ1-5; D is unclear. V lost 4 bases, J lost 0 bases, and 7 bases lay in between. The CDR3 spans 14 residues. CDR1 is MNHNS, CDR2 SASEGT, per germline. The DNA of the CDR3 is TGTGCCAGCAGTGTGCAGAATAGCAATCAGCCCCAGCATTTT. Translation gives CASSVQNSNQPQHF.

The V gene is TRBV5-6, the J gene TRBJ1-1; D might be TRBD1 (5 bases). The CDR3 totals 14 residues. Per germline, CDR1 SGHDT and CDR2 YYEEEE. V was shortened by 4 bases and J by 2 bases, with 12 bases between the two germline ends. The CDR3 DNA reads as TGTGCCAGCAGCCCATTCCGGGACAACACTGAAGCTTTCTTT. Its protein is CASSPFRDNTEAFF.

Only one count was recorded for this clonotype. This chain connects TRBV5-1 to TRBJ2-4; D possibly corresponds to TRBD2 (5 bases). With 1 base removed from V and 7 bases from J, the gap between germline ends came to 12 bases. This CDR3 is built from 14 residues. The germline V gene has CDR1 SGHRS and CDR2 YFSETQ. The CDR3 DNA sequence: TGCGCCAGCAGCTTGAACCGGGATTTGAACATTCAGTACTTC. This codes for CASSLNRDLNIQYF.

The chain carries TRBV30 and TRBJ1-2; 9 bases fit TRBD1. Germline trimming cut 3 bases from V and 3 bases from J; bases unmatched to any gene: 8. The CDR3 has 15 residues. Looked up from germline, CDR1 is GTSNPN and CDR2 is SVGIG (reference sequence). CDR3 sequence: CAWSENRGLYYGYTF. CDR3 DNA sequence: TGTGCCTGGAGCGAGAACAGGGGGCTGTACTATGGCTACACCTTC.

The chain recombines TRBV10-2 with TRBJ2-3, with TRBD2 matching over 8 bases. The CDR3 totals 14 residues. The germline gives CDR1 WSHSY, CDR2 SAAADI. V lost 7 bases, J lost 5 bases, and 8 bases stayed unmatched. CDR3 nucleotide sequence: TGCGCCAGCACCGTAGCGGGGTCGGGAGATACGCAGTATTTT. Protein product: CASTVAGSGDTQYF.

A few counts support this clonotype. The chain recombines TRBV7-9 with TRBJ2-1; 8 positions match TRBD2. CDR1 and CDR2 from the germline V gene are SEHNR and FQNEAQ (reference sequence). The junction had 13 bases not matched to a gene; V was cut back by 5 bases and J by 4 bases. The CDR3 extends over 17 amino acids. CDR3 nucleotide sequence: TGTGCCAGCAGCGCCTTCGGGGCGGGGGGCTGGTACAATGAGCAGTTCTTC. Translation gives CASSAFGAGGWYNEQFF.

The chain uses TRBV29-1 and TRBJ2-1; 8 bases match TRBD2. Germline V gives CDR1 SQVTM, CDR2 ANQGSEA. This CDR3 spans 13 amino acids. J was trimmed by 9 bases and V by 6 bases; bases with no gene match: 10. CDR3 sequence: CSVAAGGLSEQFF. CDR3 sequence (DNA): TGCAGCGTGGCCGCGGGGGGCCTTAGTGAGCAGTTCTTC.

There are a few counts of this clonotype. V and J are TRBV15 and TRBJ2-1; the D gene is possibly TRBD2 (5 bases). The CDR3 is 16 amino acids. Germline V CDR1 and CDR2: LNHNV, YYDKDF (reference sequence). Trimming removed 3 bases at V and 7 bases at J, with 19 bases between. The CDR3 sequence is CATSRGPTGNTNEQFF. As DNA, the CDR3 is TGTGCCACCAGCAGGGGTCCGACGGGGAATACGAATGAGCAGTTCTTC. Full variable domain (rest looked up from reference TRBV15 and TRBJ2-1): DAMVIQNPRYQVTQFGKPVTLSCSQTLNHNVMYWYQQKSSQAPKLLFHYYDKDFNNEADTPDNFQSRRPNTSFCFLDIRSPGLGDTAMYLCATSRGPTGNTNEQFFGPGTRLTVL.

This clonotype has only a few counts. The chain has TRBV20-1 and TRBJ2-7; unclear D gene. The germline gives CDR1 DFQATT, CDR2 SNEGSKA (reference sequence). This CDR3 comprises 15 residues. V lost 6 bases to trimming and J lost 2 bases, with 20 bases between them. This CDR3 is CSAGLDLGFTYEQYF. The CDR3, as DNA: TGCAGTGCCGGCCTGGACCTGGGGTTCACCTACGAGCAGTACTTC.

V is TRBV12-3 or TRBV12-4 and J is TRBJ2-1; 7 bases match TRBD2. V lost 5 bases, J lost 5 bases, and 6 bases stayed unmatched. The CDR3 loop spans 14 amino acids. The CDR3 here is CASSPSGTNNEQFF. Here the CDR3 DNA reads TGTGCCAGCAGTCCGTCCGGGACTAACAATGAGCAGTTCTTC.

The chain couples TRBV12-3 or TRBV12-4 to TRBJ2-5; 8 nucleotides match TRBD2. V was clipped by 4 bases and J by 5 bases; unmatched bases: 6. The CDR3 runs to 14 residues. The CDR3 reads CASSSQAGGETQYF. The CDR3 nucleotides read TGTGCCAGCAGTTCACAGGCGGGGGGTGAGACCCAGTACTTC.